This passage covers 20 T cell receptor beta chains from one sample sequenced in a study of T-cell reconstitution after alpha-beta-depleted transplantation in children. Preparation of the TCRbeta library was carried out with unique molecular identifiers. A single record per CDR3 protein comes from TCRdb applying MiXCR to the PCR reads. Of about a million distinct CDR3 sequences listed, about 29% are singletons. The sequenced sample was PBMCs, mostly from graft donor cells, obtained 360 days after TCRalphabeta/CD19-depleted stem cell transplant. The receptors originated from a boy under three years old who had a stem cell transplant for SCID, so the T cells may come from the graft donor.

This clonotype appeared a few times. The rearrangement links TRBV7-8 to TRBJ2-1; D gene ambiguous. The germline gives CDR1 SGHVS, CDR2 FQNEAQ. V dropped 4 bases and J dropped 5 bases, with 12 bases sitting between them. The CDR3 sequence is 14 residues long. The CDR3: CASSYQNRNNEQFF. CDR3 in DNA: TGTGCCAGCAGCTACCAAAATCGGAACAATGAGCAGTTCTTC. Combining the CDR3 with reference TRBV7-8 and TRBJ2-1 gives the whole variable domain GAGVSQSPRYKVAKRGQDVALRCDPISGHVSLFWYQQALGQGPEFLTYFQNEAQLDKSGLPSDRFFAERPEGSVSTLKIQRTQQEDSAVYLCASSYQNRNNEQFFGPGTRLTVL.

This clonotype has a handful of counts. The rearrangement links TRBV18 to TRBJ2-1; D is tentatively TRBD1 or TRBD2 (6 bases each). The CDR3 runs 16 residues. V was trimmed by 0 bases and J by 6 bases, leaving 15 bases between them. CDR1 KGHSH and CDR2 LQKENI come from the germline V gene. CDR3: CASSPPGGPNINEQFF. DNA for the CDR3: TGTGCCAGCTCACCACCGGGGGGCCCCAACATCAATGAGCAGTTCTTC.

This clonotype was detected a few times. The DNA for the CDR3 is TGCAGCGTTGAAGGGCAGGCAACATCTCCCTTTAGCACAGATACGCAGTATTTT. This gives the protein CSVEGQATSPFSTDTQYF. The rearrangement uses TRBV29-1 and TRBJ2-3; no clear D. This CDR3 is 18 amino acids long. Looked up from germline, CDR1 is SQVTM and CDR2 is ANQGSEA. V was clipped by 1 base and J by 0 bases, with 20 bases between them.

Only a few counts were recorded for this clonotype. The V call is TRBV12-3 or TRBV12-4, the J call TRBJ2-1; TRBD2 matches at 7 bases. V was clipped by 6 bases and J by 7 bases; unmatched bases: 9. The CDR3 sequence is 14 residues long. In DNA, the CDR3 is TGTGCCAGCAGCTCCTACACCGGGAGGAATGAGCAGTTCTTC. It yields the protein CASSSYTGRNEQFF.

This clonotype has at least ten counts. The chain is built from TRBV7-9 and TRBJ2-7, with D unresolved. Per the germline V gene, CDR1 is SEHNR and CDR2 is FQNEAQ (reference sequence). The CDR3 extends over 13 amino acids. The germline V and J ends were trimmed by 4 bases and 6 bases, with 13 bases remaining between them. The CDR3 DNA reads TGTGCCAGCAGCTGGATCAACGGTGCCGAGCAGTACTTC. This gives the protein CASSWINGAEQYF. Based on the CDR3 plus reference TRBV7-9 and TRBJ2-7, the full variable domain is DTGVSQNPRHKITKRGQNVTFRCDPISEHNRLYWYRQTLGQGPEFLTYFQNEAQLEKSRLLSDRFSAERPKGSFSTLEIQRTEQGDSAMYLCASSWINGAEQYFGPGTRLTVT.

The sample holds a few counts of this clonotype. V gene TRBV9 combines with J gene TRBJ1-2, with TRBD1 as a possible D gene (5 bases). The CDR3 has 13 residues. Per germline, CDR1 SGDLS and CDR2 YYNGEE. V lost 7 bases to trimming and J lost 1 base, with 11 bases between them. The CDR3: CASGGHFNYGYTF. The CDR3 nucleotides read TGTGCCAGCGGTGGACATTTTAACTATGGCTACACCTTC.

This clonotype was seen more than once but under ten times. The chain joins TRBV20-1 to TRBJ1-2; D gene unclear. The CDR3 spans 13 residues. Germline values: CDR1 DFQATT, CDR2 SNEGSKA (reference sequence). V was trimmed by 3 bases and J by 5 bases, leaving 13 bases between them. As DNA, the CDR3 is TGCAGTGCTAGCGACGGAGATCGTTATGGCTACACCTTC. As protein: CSASDGDRYGYTF.

This clonotype was picked up many times. The chain recombines TRBV20-1 with TRBJ2-3; D gene ambiguous. Germline V gene sequence: CDR1 DFQATT, CDR2 SNEGSKA (reference sequence). The CDR3 is made up of 11 amino acids. Trimming left V 1 base short and J 5 bases short, with 4 bases between. In DNA, the CDR3 is TGCAGTGCTAGAGTCAGAGATACGCAGTATTTT. It is translated as CSARVRDTQYF.

This chain links TRBV27 with TRBJ1-2; weak D call: TRBD1 (5 bases). The germline V gene has CDR1 MNHEY and CDR2 SMNVEV (reference sequence). This CDR3 has 13 residues. V was cut by 3 bases and J by 5 bases, with 10 bases left in between. CDR3 DNA sequence: TGTGCCAGCAGTTTCTCAGGGCAGTATGGCTACACCTTC. It codes for CASSFSGQYGYTF.

This clonotype was found a few times. This chain connects TRBV12-3 or TRBV12-4 to TRBJ2-1, with TRBD2 as a possible D gene (7 bases). This CDR3 has 13 residues. Trimming shortened V by 10 bases and J by 5 bases, and 15 bases separated the two germline ends. CDR3 nucleotide sequence: TGTGCCATAGGGGGGGGGCCCGACAATGAGCAGTTCTTC. Its protein product is CAIGGGPDNEQFF.

The CDR3 spells CASSYDEWQGLVGEQFF. Here the CDR3 DNA reads TGTGCCAGCAGTTACGACGAGTGGCAGGGATTGGTGGGTGAGCAGTTCTTC. The chain employs TRBV6-5 and TRBJ2-1; TRBD1 might be the D (5 bases). The CDR3 is 17 amino acids. From germline, CDR1 is MNHEY and CDR2 SVGAGI. Trimming took 2 bases from V and 9 from J, leaving 23 bases between them.

The chain carries TRBV4-3 and TRBJ2-3; 8 positions agree with TRBD2. Per germline, CDR1 LGHNA and CDR2 YSLEER. This CDR3 contains 16 residues. V trimming: 0 bases; J trimming: 6 bases; junction bases outside the gene matches: 8. The CDR3 sequence is CASSQDTPIAGDTQYF. The CDR3, as DNA: TGCGCCAGCAGCCAAGATACCCCCATAGCGGGGGATACGCAGTATTTT.

The CDR3 protein is CASSEHYEQYF. CDR3 sequence (DNA): TGTGCCAGCAGTGAACACTACGAGCAGTACTTC. The rearrangement links TRBV2 to TRBJ2-7; D ambiguous. With 2 bases removed from V and 3 bases from J, the gap between germline ends came to 2 bases. This CDR3 contains 11 residues. Per germline, CDR1 SNHLY and CDR2 FYNNEI.

This chain uses TRBV12-3 or TRBV12-4 with TRBJ2-1; the match to TRBD2 covers 7 bases. There are 14 residues in the CDR3. V was pared by 4 bases and J by 4 bases, with 4 bases of the junction left unmatched. As DNA, the CDR3 is TGTGCCAGCAGTTCGGCGGGGGTTTACAATGAGCAGTTCTTC. Translating gives CASSSAGVYNEQFF.

The chain uses TRBV20-1 and TRBJ1-5; D is unclear. V was trimmed by 3 bases and J by 0 bases, leaving 9 bases between them. The CDR3 is made up of 14 amino acids. Germline values: CDR1 DFQATT, CDR2 SNEGSKA (reference sequence). CDR3 bases: TGCAGTGCTAGGTCCCTAGTTAGCAATCAGCCCCAGCATTTT. As protein: CSARSLVSNQPQHF.

The chain employs TRBV27 and TRBJ1-5; perhaps TRBD1 as D (6 bases). Looked up from germline, CDR1 is MNHEY and CDR2 is SMNVEV (reference sequence). V was trimmed by 2 bases and J by 4 bases, leaving 9 bases between them. CDR3 length: 14 amino acids. DNA for the CDR3: TGTGCCAGCAGTTTAAAGGGACAAAATCAGCCCCAGCATTTT. Its translation: CASSLKGQNQPQHF.

The chain recombines TRBV7-2 with TRBJ1-1; no firm D call. Germline V CDR1 and CDR2: SGHTA, FQGNSA. V was pared by 5 bases and J by 0 bases, with 16 bases between. CDR3 length: 16 amino acids. As DNA, the CDR3 is TGTGCCAGCAGCCCTTATCCACGGGTTTTGAACACTGAAGCTTTCTTT. Translated, it gives CASSPYPRVLNTEAFF.

V and J are TRBV6-5 and TRBJ2-4; D is tentatively TRBD1 or TRBD2 (5 bases each). Germline-derived CDR1 and CDR2 are MNHEY and SVGAGI. V dropped 0 bases and J dropped 7 bases, with 10 bases sitting between them. The CDR3 spans 14 residues. In DNA, the CDR3 is TGTGCCAGCAGTTACTCGATGGGGGTGAACATTCAGTACTTC. Translating it yields CASSYSMGVNIQYF.

This clonotype has a count of ten or more. The chain carries TRBV28 and TRBJ2-1; possible D gene TRBD1, 6 bases. V gave up 2 bases and J gave up 6 bases, with 11 bases separating them. This CDR3 has 14 residues. The germline gives CDR1 MDHEN, CDR2 SYDVKM. The CDR3 DNA sequence: TGTGCCAGCAGTTTAGCAGGGGCCCTCAATGAGCAGTTCTTC. Encoded protein: CASSLAGALNEQFF.

The chain employs TRBV6-1 and TRBJ2-7; 9 bases align to TRBD2. The V gene end was trimmed by 6 bases and the J gene end by 2 bases; junction bases not matched to a gene: 5. Germline V lookup: CDR1 MNHNS, CDR2 SASEGT. The CDR3 length is 14 residues. CDR3 DNA: TGTGCCAGCAGGCCTAGCGGGGAAGCCTACGAGCAGTACTTC. Its translation: CASRPSGEAYEQYF.